Shown below are 25 T cell receptor beta chains from a single sample sequenced in a study of early T cells in non-severe SARS-CoV-2 infection. TCRdb re-called the 5' RACE reads with MiXCR, one entry per CDR3 protein. The sample includes some 70,000 distinct CDR3 sequences, about 4.9% of them seen just once. Sequenced input: whole blood. The receptors were gathered from an adult who was a healthcare worker with PCR-confirmed SARS-CoV-2 infection or an uninfected control (not recorded which).

This clonotype was seen at least ten times. V is TRBV20-1 and J is TRBJ2-1; D not certain. This CDR3 spans 15 amino acids. V shed 3 bases and J shed 3 bases, with 15 bases lying between them. Germline values: CDR1 DFQATT, CDR2 SNEGSKA (reference sequence). The CDR3 here is CSASSPIDLYNEQFF. CDR3 nucleotides: TGCAGTGCTAGTTCCCCGATCGACCTCTACAATGAGCAGTTCTTC.

This clonotype came up many times. The V gene is TRBV6-5, the J gene TRBJ2-7; perhaps TRBD2 as D (5 bases). V lost 6 bases to trimming and J lost 5 bases, with 11 bases between them. Germline V lookup: CDR1 MNHEY, CDR2 SVGAGI. This CDR3 is built from 12 residues. The CDR3, as DNA: TGTGCCAGCAGCATACGGGGTAACGAGCAGTACTTC. This translates into CASSIRGNEQYF.

This clonotype was observed at least ten times. The V gene is TRBV30, the J gene TRBJ2-7; D remains unclear. CDR3 size: 11 residues. Germline-derived CDR1 and CDR2 are GTSNPN and SVGIG (reference sequence). Deletions cut 0 bases from V and 7 bases from J, with 7 bases between. CDR3 in DNA: TGTGCCTGGAGTGTGGTCCGGGAGCAGTACTTC. Protein: CAWSVVREQYF.

This clonotype was counted ten times or more. The chain combines TRBV5-1 with TRBJ2-2; 7 bases match TRBD2. J gave up 2 bases and V 4 bases, and 8 bases lay outside the gene matches. Per germline, CDR1 SGHRS and CDR2 YFSETQ. CDR3 size: 16 residues. This chain's CDR3 is CASSPLSGSNTGELFF. Here the CDR3 DNA reads TGCGCCAGCAGCCCACTTAGCGGGTCTAACACCGGGGAGCTGTTTTTT. Complete variable domain (other parts from reference TRBV5-1 and TRBJ2-2): KAGVTQTPRYLIKTRGQQVTLSCSPISGHRSVSWYQQTPGQGLQFLFEYFSETQRNKGNFPGRFSGRQFSNSRSEMNVSTLELGDSALYLCASSPLSGSNTGELFFGEGSRLTVL.

The sample holds a few counts of this clonotype. This rearrangement joins TRBV2 to TRBJ2-7, with 14 positions matching TRBD2. CDR3 length: 15 residues. Germline lookup yields CDR1 SNHLY and CDR2 FYNNEI. J was trimmed by 3 bases and V by 6 bases; bases with no gene match: 4. The CDR3 sequence is CASRPGLAGGYEQYF. CDR3 coding DNA: TGTGCCAGCAGGCCCGGACTAGCGGGGGGCTACGAGCAGTACTTC.

The CDR3 coding sequence is TGTGCCAGCAGTTTCGGTCAAGAGACCCAGTACTTC. The encoded protein is CASSFGQETQYF. The genes are TRBV28 and TRBJ2-5; no definite D call. There are 12 residues in the CDR3. The V gene lost 3 bases and the J gene lost 2 bases, with 4 bases spanning the gap. Per germline, CDR1 MDHEN and CDR2 SYDVKM.

Here the CDR3 DNA reads TGTGCCAGCAGTTTAGGACAGGTTTCAACCACTGAAGCTTTCTTT. Translating it yields CASSLGQVSTTEAFF. The chain links TRBV27 to TRBJ1-1; 7 nucleotides align to TRBD1. This CDR3 has 15 residues. V lost 2 bases, J lost 4 bases, and 7 bases stayed unmatched. Germline lookup yields CDR1 MNHEY and CDR2 SMNVEV (reference sequence).

This clonotype was seen at least ten times. The J gene is TRBJ1-2, the V gene TRBV24-1; 10 positions agree with TRBD1. Germline lookup yields CDR1 KGHDR and CDR2 SFDVKD. The CDR3 contains 15 residues. Trimming cost V 3 bases and J 2 bases; bases outside gene matches: 2. The CDR3 region has the DNA TGTGCCACCAGTGATCCGGGACAGGGGAACTATGGCTACACCTTC. Amino acids: CATSDPGQGNYGYTF.

The chain recombines TRBV5-1 with TRBJ2-1; TRBD2 matches 8 bases. V dropped 5 bases and J dropped 8; count of bases not matched to a gene: 6. Germline lookup yields CDR1 SGHRS and CDR2 YFSETQ. This CDR3 contains 13 residues. CDR3 protein: CASSEAGEDEQFF. In nucleotides, the CDR3 is TGCGCCAGCAGTGAAGCGGGAGAAGATGAGCAGTTCTTC.

At least ten counts were recorded for this clonotype. The rearrangement links TRBV6-6 to TRBJ2-7; D unresolved. Trimming pared 6 bases from V and 6 bases from J, leaving 18 bases between. CDR3 length: 14 amino acids. Germline V gene lookup returns CDR1 MNHNY and CDR2 SVGAGI (reference sequence). For the CDR3, the DNA is TGTGCCAGCAGCGACACCGATCGTCAAGTCGAGCAGTACTTC. Amino acid sequence: CASSDTDRQVEQYF.

This clonotype has at least ten counts. The chain links TRBV6-6 to TRBJ2-7; TRBD2 agrees at 10 bases. The J segment lost 4 bases and the V segment lost 0 bases, leaving 6 bases of the junction unmatched. CDR1 and CDR2 from the germline V gene are MNHNY and SVGAGI (reference sequence). CDR3 length: 16 amino acids. CDR3 nucleotides: TGTGCCAGCAGTTACTCTGAGCGGGGGGGCCGGTACGAGCAGTACTTC. Protein sequence: CASSYSERGGRYEQYF.

This clonotype was detected ten times or more. The chain has TRBV20-1 and TRBJ1-5; unclear D gene. Between the trimmed V and J ends, which lost 2 bases and 3 bases, there was a span of 14 bases. The CDR3 contains 15 residues. Germline V gene lookup returns CDR1 DFQATT and CDR2 SNEGSKA (reference sequence). CDR3 region: CSARRFIRPNQPQHF. The DNA of the CDR3 is TGCAGTGCTAGAAGATTCATAAGGCCCAATCAGCCCCAGCATTTT.

The table lists this clonotype with many counts. The CDR3 DNA reads as TGTGCCAGTAGTAAAGGTTTGGATCATCAGCCCCAGCATTTT. Protein: CASSKGLDHQPQHF. The chain links TRBV19 to TRBJ1-5, with no clear D. The germline V and J ends were trimmed by 4 bases and 5 bases, with 12 bases remaining between them. This CDR3 comprises 14 residues. Germline-derived CDR1 and CDR2 are LNHDA and SQIVND (reference sequence). Drawing the rest from reference TRBV19 and TRBJ1-5, the complete variable domain is DGGITQSPKYLFRKEGQNVTLSCEQNLNHDAMYWYRQDPGQGLRLIYYSQIVNDFQKGDIAEGYSVSREKKESFPLTVTSAQKNPTAFYLCASSKGLDHQPQHFGDGTRLSIL.

This clonotype was picked up many times. The genes are TRBV5-1 and TRBJ2-3; 14 nucleotides match TRBD2. CDR1 SGHRS and CDR2 YFSETQ come from the germline V gene. The CDR3 has 22 residues. Losses at the gene ends were 2 bases for V and 2 bases for J; bases not matched to a gene: 19. For the CDR3, the DNA is TGCGCCAGCAGCTTAACACGAGGGACTAGCGGGGGACTCCTATTGCCCACAGATACGCAGTATTTT. Translated, it gives CASSLTRGTSGGLLLPTDTQYF. Filled out from reference TRBV5-1 and TRBJ2-3, the complete variable domain reads KAGVTQTPRYLIKTRGQQVTLSCSPISGHRSVSWYQQTPGQGLQFLFEYFSETQRNKGNFPGRFSGRQFSNSRSEMNVSTLELGDSALYLCASSLTRGTSGGLLLPTDTQYFGPGTRLTVL.

In this sample, this clonotype turned up a few times. V gene TRBV19 combines with J gene TRBJ2-1, with 10 bases that match TRBD1. V lost 4 bases to trimming and J lost 0 bases; unmatched junction nucleotides: 3. The CDR3 runs 16 residues. The V gene's germline CDR1 is LNHDA and CDR2 SQIVND (reference sequence). The CDR3 spells CASSTRTGGSYNEQFF. In nucleotides, the CDR3 is TGTGCCAGTAGTACCAGGACAGGGGGCTCCTACAATGAGCAGTTCTTC.

This clonotype was recorded at least ten times. This sequence joins TRBV12-3 or TRBV12-4 and TRBJ1-6; possible D gene TRBD1, 6 bases. The V gene lost 3 bases and the J gene lost 7 bases, with 10 bases spanning the gap. The CDR3 extends over 14 amino acids. The CDR3 here is CASSFTGKNSPLHF. The DNA of the CDR3 is TGTGCCAGCAGTTTTACAGGGAAGAATTCACCCCTCCACTTT.

This clonotype was recorded many times. The CDR3 region has the DNA TGTGCCAGCTCCCTCTGGGACAGTGTGAACACTGAAGCTTTCTTT. Protein product: CASSLWDSVNTEAFF. This chain links TRBV18 with TRBJ1-1, with 7 positions matching TRBD1. Unmatched junction bases numbered 7, after V lost 6 bases and J lost 0 bases. This CDR3 has 15 amino acids. CDR1 is KGHSH, CDR2 LQKENI, per germline.

This clonotype was detected only a few times. The V call is TRBV7-2, the J call TRBJ2-3, with TRBD2 matching 9 bases. Unmatched junction bases numbered 9, after V lost 5 bases and J lost 0 bases. CDR3 length equals 17 residues. Germline CDR1 and CDR2: SGHTA and FQGNSA. CDR3: CASSLLRLAASTDTQYF. As DNA, the CDR3 is TGTGCCAGCAGCCTCCTACGACTAGCGGCTAGCACAGATACGCAGTATTTT.

The chain carries TRBV10-3 and TRBJ2-7, with a weak D call TRBD2 (5 bases). Trimming shortened V by 2 bases and J by 2 bases, and 13 bases separated the two germline ends. The CDR3 contains 15 residues. Germline-derived CDR1 and CDR2 are ENHRY and SYGVKD. The CDR3 DNA follows: TGTGCCATCAGTGAGCCGGGAAGGGTAGCCTACGAGCAGTACTTC. It encodes CAISEPGRVAYEQYF.

This clonotype was observed a handful of times. The V and J genes are TRBV12-3 or TRBV12-4 and TRBJ2-5; a weak D match, TRBD2 (6 bases). The CDR3 totals 15 residues. With 10 bases removed from V and 0 bases from J, the gap between germline ends came to 18 bases. In DNA form, the CDR3 reads TGTGCCACGTCTCGAAGCGGGTGGCACCAAGAGACCCAGTACTTC. It encodes CATSRSGWHQETQYF.

This clonotype was seen a few times. This chain joins TRBV7-9 and TRBJ2-1; 13 nucleotides agree with TRBD2. With 5 bases clipped from V and 6 bases from J, the junction kept 4 bases outside the gene matches. This CDR3 region has 15 residues. Germline CDR1 reads SEHNR; CDR2 reads FQNEAQ (reference sequence). CDR3 DNA: TGTGCCAGCAGCCAAGGACTAGCGGGAGTCAATGAGCAGTTCTTC. Encoded protein: CASSQGLAGVNEQFF.

Ten or more counts support this clonotype. The CDR3 sequence is CASSPQQGNYGYTF. In nucleotides, the CDR3 is TGTGCCAGCTCACCACAGCAGGGGAACTATGGCTACACCTTC. The chain uses TRBV18 and TRBJ1-2, with D possibly matching TRBD1 (6 bases). Trimming took 1 base from V and 2 from J, leaving 8 bases between them. Germline CDR1 reads KGHSH; CDR2 reads LQKENI. This CDR3 has 14 amino acids. The variable domain in full, completed from reference TRBV18 and TRBJ1-2, reads NAGVMQNPRHLVRRRGQEARLRCSPMKGHSHVYWYRQLPEEGLKFMVYLQKENIIDESGMPKERFSAEFPKEGPSILRIQQVVRGDSAAYFCASSPQQGNYGYTFGSGTRLTVV.

This clonotype was observed many times. This sequence joins TRBV20-1 and TRBJ1-4; D is uncertain. This CDR3 has 15 residues. The germline V gene encodes CDR1 DFQATT and CDR2 SNEGSKA (reference sequence). V was pared by 2 bases and J by 0 bases, with 10 bases between. CDR3 in DNA: TGCAGTGCTAGACCCCCGAGCGCAACTAATGAAAAACTGTTTTTT. Protein sequence: CSARPPSATNEKLFF.

This clonotype was counted ten times or more. The V call is TRBV3-2, the J call TRBJ2-6; the D call of TRBD1 is as the table states it, not checked on the DNA. TRBV3-2 represents a pseudogene. This CDR3 has 18 residues. This CDR3 is CASSSYSGGETGANVLTF. CDR3 DNA sequence: TGTGCCAGCAGCTCTTACTCAGGGGGCGAAACTGGGGCCAACGTCCTGACTTTC.

The table lists this clonotype with many counts. V gene TRBV20-1 combines with J gene TRBJ2-3, with D hard to call. The V and J ends lost 6 bases and 1 base respectively, with 11 bases between them. In germline, CDR1 is DFQATT, CDR2 SNEGSKA (reference sequence). The CDR3 has 13 residues. CDR3 DNA sequence: TGCAGTGCCAACCTGTGGGGCACAGATACGCAGTATTTT. Encoded protein: CSANLWGTDTQYF.